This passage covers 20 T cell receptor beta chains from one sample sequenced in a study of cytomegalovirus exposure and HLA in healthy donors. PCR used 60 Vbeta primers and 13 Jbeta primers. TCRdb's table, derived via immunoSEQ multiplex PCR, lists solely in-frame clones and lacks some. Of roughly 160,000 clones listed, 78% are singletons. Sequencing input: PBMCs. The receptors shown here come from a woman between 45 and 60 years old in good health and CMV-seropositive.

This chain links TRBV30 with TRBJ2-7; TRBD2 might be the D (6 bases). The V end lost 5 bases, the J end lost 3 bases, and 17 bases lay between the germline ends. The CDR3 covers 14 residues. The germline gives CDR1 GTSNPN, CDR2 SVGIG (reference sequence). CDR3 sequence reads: CAWGMGGKGYEQYF. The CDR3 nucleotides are TGTGCCTGGGGGATGGGGGGAAAGGGCTACGAGCAGTACTTC. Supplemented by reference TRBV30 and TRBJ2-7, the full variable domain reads SQTIHQWPATLVQPVGSPLSLECTVEGTSNPNLYWYRQAAGRGLQLLFYSVGIGQISSEVPQNLSASRPQDRQFILSSKKLLLSDSGFYLCAWGMGGKGYEQYFGPGTRLTVT.

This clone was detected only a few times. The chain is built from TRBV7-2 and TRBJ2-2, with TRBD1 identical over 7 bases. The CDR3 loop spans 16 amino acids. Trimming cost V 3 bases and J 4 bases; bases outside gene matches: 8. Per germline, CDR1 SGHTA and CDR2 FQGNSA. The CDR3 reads CASSFSGQKLTGELFF. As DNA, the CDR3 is TGTGCCAGCAGCTTCTCGGGACAGAAACTCACCGGGGAGCTGTTTTTT.

Here the CDR3 reads CASSYGADEAFF. CDR3 DNA: TGTGCCAGCAGTTACGGGGCAGATGAAGCTTTCTTT. The J gene is TRBJ1-1, the V gene TRBV6-6; a weak D match, TRBD1 (5 bases). Per the germline V gene, CDR1 is MNHNY and CDR2 is SVGAGI (reference sequence). Trimming took 2 bases from V and 7 from J, leaving 8 bases between them. The CDR3 contains 12 residues.

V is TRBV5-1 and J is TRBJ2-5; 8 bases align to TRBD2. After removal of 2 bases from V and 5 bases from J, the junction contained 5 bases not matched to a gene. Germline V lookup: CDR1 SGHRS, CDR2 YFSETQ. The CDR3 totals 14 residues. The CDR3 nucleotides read TGCGCCAGCAGCTTCAGCGGGGGTGGGGAGACCCAGTACTTC. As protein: CASSFSGGGETQYF.

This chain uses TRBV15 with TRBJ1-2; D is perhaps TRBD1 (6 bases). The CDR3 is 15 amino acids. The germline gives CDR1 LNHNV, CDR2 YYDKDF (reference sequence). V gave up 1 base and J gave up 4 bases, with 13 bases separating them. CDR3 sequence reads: CATSRGGTRGYGYTF. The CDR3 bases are TGTGCCACCAGCAGAGGAGGGACCAGGGGCTATGGCTACACCTTC.

The CDR3 DNA is TGTGCCAGCAGACAGGGACCGGCGCTCTACGAGCAGTACTTC. It encodes CASRQGPALYEQYF. V and J are TRBV28 and TRBJ2-7, with a weak D call TRBD1 (6 bases). With 6 bases removed from V and 3 bases from J, the gap between germline ends came to 15 bases. Germline V gives CDR1 MDHEN, CDR2 SYDVKM. This CDR3 is 14 amino acids long.

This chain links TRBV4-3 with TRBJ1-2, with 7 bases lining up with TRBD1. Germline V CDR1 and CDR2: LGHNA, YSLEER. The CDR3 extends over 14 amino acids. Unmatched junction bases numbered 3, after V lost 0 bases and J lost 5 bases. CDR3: CASSQESTGYGYTF. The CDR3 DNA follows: TGCGCCAGCAGCCAAGAATCGACAGGGTATGGCTACACCTTC.

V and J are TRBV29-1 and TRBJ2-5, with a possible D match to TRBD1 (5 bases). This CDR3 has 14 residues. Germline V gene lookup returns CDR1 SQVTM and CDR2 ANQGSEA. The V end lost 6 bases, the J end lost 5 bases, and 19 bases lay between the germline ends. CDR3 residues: CSVDTSWLGETQYF. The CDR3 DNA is TGCAGCGTGGACACGTCGTGGCTTGGGGAGACCCAGTACTTC.

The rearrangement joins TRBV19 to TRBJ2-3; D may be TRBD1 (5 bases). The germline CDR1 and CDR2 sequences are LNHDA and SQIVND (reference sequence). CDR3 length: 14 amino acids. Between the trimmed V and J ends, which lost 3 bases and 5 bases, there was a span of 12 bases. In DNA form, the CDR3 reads TGTGCCAGTAGTATGGTCCCCCAGGGAGATACGCAGTATTTT. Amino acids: CASSMVPQGDTQYF.

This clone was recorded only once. The CDR3 DNA is TGTGCCAGCAGTTTACGATCTAGCGGGAGGGCCAGAGGTGGGGCCAACGTCCTGACTTTC. Protein sequence: CASSLRSSGRARGGANVLTF. The V gene is TRBV27, the J gene TRBJ2-6, with TRBD2 identical over 12 bases. Germline-derived CDR1 and CDR2 are MNHEY and SMNVEV (reference sequence). V was pared by 2 bases and J by 3 bases, with 11 bases of the junction left unmatched. The CDR3 covers 20 residues.

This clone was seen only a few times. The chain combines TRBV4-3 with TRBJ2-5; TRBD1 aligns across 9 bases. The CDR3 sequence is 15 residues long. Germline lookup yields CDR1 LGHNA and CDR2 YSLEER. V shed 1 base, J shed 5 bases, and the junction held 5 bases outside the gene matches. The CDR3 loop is CASSQGDRAGETQYF. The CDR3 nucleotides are TGCGCCAGCAGCCAAGGGGACAGGGCAGGCGAGACCCAGTACTTC.

The CDR3, as DNA: TGTGCCAGCAGCAGGGACACAACCTACGAGCAGTACTTC. It yields the protein CASSRDTTYEQYF. V and J are TRBV5-4 and TRBJ2-7; D might be TRBD1 (6 bases). Trimming removed 4 bases from V and 2 bases from J, with 10 bases in between. The germline V gene encodes CDR1 SGHNT and CDR2 YYREEE (reference sequence). This CDR3 spans 13 amino acids.

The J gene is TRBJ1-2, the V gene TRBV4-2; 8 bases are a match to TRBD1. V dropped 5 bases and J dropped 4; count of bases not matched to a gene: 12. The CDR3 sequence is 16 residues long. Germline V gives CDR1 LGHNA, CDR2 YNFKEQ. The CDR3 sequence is CASSFSDGQGAYGYTF. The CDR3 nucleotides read TGTGCCAGCAGCTTTTCGGATGGACAGGGCGCCTATGGCTACACCTTC.

The CDR3 sequence is CASRGERGELTGYYEQYF. In DNA form, the CDR3 reads TGCGCCAGCAGAGGCGAGAGGGGAGAATTGACAGGGTACTACGAGCAGTACTTC. V gene TRBV10-1 combines with J gene TRBJ2-7, with TRBD1 identical over 7 bases. The germline V gene encodes CDR1 WNHNN and CDR2 SYGVQD (reference sequence). This CDR3 comprises 18 residues. V was clipped by 6 bases and J by 3 bases; unmatched bases: 20.

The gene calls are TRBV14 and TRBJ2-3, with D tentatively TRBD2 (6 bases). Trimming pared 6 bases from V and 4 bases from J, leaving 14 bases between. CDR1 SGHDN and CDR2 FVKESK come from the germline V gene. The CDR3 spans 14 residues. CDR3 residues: CASSPGLSADTQYF. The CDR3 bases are TGTGCCAGCAGTCCGGGACTCTCCGCAGATACGCAGTATTTT.

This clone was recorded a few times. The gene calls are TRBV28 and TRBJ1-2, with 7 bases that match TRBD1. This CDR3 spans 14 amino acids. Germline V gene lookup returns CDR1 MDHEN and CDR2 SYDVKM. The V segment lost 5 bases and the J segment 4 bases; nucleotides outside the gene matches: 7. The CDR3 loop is CASSLRDSVYGYTF. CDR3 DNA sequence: TGTGCCAGCAGTCTCCGGGACAGCGTCTATGGCTACACCTTC.

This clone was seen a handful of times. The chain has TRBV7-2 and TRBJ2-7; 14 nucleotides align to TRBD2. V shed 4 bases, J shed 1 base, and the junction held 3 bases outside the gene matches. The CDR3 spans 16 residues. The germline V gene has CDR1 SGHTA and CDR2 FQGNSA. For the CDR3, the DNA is TGTGCCAGCAGCTCGAGGACTAGCGGGGGGTCCTACGAGCAGTACTTC. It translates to CASSSRTSGGSYEQYF.

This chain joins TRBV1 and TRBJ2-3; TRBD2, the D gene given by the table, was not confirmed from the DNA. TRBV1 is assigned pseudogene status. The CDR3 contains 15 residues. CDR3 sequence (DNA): TGCACCAGCAGCCAAACGACGCGGGGGCCAGATACGCAGTATTTT. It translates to CTSSQTTRGPDTQYF.

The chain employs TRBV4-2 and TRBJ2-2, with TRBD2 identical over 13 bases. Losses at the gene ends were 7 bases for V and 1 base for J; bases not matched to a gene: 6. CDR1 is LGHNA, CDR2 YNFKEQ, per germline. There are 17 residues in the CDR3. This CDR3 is CASTWGLAGKNTGELFF. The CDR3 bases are TGTGCCAGCACCTGGGGACTAGCGGGAAAGAACACCGGGGAGCTGTTTTTT.

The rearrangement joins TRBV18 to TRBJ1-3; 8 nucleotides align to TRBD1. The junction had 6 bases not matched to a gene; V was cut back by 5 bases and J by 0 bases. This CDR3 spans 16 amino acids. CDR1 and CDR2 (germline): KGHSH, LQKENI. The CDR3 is CASSAGQGSSGNTIYF. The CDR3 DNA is TGTGCCAGCTCAGCCGGACAGGGTAGCTCTGGAAACACCATATATTTT.